This TCR beta chain derives from a study of T cell clones after liver transplantation. In the study overall: TCRbeta sequencing after a pre-transplant mixed lymphocyte reaction identified graft-donor-reactive clones, later tracked in post-transplant blood. The study's findings and limits: The donor-reactive repertoire was only partly measurable in a couple of subjects, lacking donor cells.

This clone appeared a few times. Its antigen remains unidentified. This sample includes further DNA sequences coding for the same CDR3. Assay: immunoSEQ multiplex PCR; the TCRdb copy retains only in-frame clones and omits some. This table has 65,000 to 90,000 clones, roughly nine tenths appearing once. This CDR3 spans 11 amino acids. V gave up 0 bases and J gave up 5 bases, with 2 bases separating them. Germline CDR1 is SGHRS and CDR2 is YFSETQ. Material: CD4+ T cells from blood, obtained before liver transplant. This TCR was sampled from a human donor who received a liver transplant. The V call is TRBV5-1, the J call TRBJ2-5; the D is unclear. Written as DNA, the CDR3 is TGCGCCAGCAGCTTGGAGGAGACCCAGTACTTC. Translation: CASSLEETQYF.